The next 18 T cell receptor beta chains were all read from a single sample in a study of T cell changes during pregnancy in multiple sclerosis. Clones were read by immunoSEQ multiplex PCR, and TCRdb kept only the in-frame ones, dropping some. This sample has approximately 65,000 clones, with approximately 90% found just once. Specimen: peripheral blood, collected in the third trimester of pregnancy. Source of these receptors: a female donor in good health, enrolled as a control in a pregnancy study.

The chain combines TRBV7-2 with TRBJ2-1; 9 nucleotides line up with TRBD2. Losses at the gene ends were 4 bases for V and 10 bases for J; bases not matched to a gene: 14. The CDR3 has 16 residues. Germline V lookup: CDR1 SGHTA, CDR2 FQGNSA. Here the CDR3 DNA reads TGTGCCAGCAGCTCTTCGGCGGGGCGGGGGGGATGGGAGCAGTTCTTC. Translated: CASSSSAGRGGWEQFF.

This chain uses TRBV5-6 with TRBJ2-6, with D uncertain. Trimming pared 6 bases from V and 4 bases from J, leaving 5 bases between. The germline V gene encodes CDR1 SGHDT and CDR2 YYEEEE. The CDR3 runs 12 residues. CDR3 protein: CASTRGANVLTF. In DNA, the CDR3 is TGTGCCAGCACCAGGGGGGCCAACGTCCTGACTTTC. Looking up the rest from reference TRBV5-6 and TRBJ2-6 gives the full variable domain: DAGVTQSPTHLIKTRGQQVTLRCSPKSGHDTVSWYQQALGQGPQFIFQYYEEEERQRGNFPDRFSGHQFPNYSSELNVNALLLGDSALYLCASTRGANVLTFGAGSRLTVL.

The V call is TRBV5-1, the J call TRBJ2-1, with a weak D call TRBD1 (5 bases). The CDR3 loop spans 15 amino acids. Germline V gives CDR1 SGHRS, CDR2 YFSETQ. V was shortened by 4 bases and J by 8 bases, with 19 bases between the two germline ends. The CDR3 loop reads CASSPWGSLGDEQFF. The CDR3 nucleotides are TGCGCCAGCAGCCCATGGGGCAGCCTAGGCGATGAGCAGTTCTTC.

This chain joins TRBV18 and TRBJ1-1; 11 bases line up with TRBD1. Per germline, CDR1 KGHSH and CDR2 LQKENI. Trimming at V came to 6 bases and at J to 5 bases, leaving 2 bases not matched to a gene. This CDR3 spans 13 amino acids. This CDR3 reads CASSGQGATEAFF. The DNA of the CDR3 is TGTGCCAGCTCCGGACAGGGGGCGACTGAAGCTTTCTTT.

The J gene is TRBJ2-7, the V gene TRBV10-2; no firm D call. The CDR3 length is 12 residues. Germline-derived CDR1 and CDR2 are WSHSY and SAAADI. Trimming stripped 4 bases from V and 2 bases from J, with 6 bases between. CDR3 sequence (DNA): TGCGCCAGCAGTGGTGTAGCCTACGAGCAGTACTTC. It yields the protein CASSGVAYEQYF.

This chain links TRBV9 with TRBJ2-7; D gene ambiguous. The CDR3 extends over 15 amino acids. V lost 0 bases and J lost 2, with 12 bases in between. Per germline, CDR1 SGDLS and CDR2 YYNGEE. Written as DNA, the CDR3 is TGTGCCAGCAGCGTAGACATCGCAAAAACCTACGAGCAGTACTTC. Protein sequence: CASSVDIAKTYEQYF.

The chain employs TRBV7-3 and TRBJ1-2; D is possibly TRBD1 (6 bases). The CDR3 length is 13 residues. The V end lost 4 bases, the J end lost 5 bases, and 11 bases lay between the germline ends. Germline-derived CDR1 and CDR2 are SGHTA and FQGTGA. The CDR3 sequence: CASSSSQGYGYTF. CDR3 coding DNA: TGTGCCAGCAGCTCCAGCCAGGGGTATGGCTACACCTTC.

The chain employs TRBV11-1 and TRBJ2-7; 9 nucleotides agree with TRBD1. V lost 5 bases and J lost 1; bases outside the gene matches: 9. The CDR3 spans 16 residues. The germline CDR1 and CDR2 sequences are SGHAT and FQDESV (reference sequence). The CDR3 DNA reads TGTGCCAGCAGCCTACTGGGACAGGGTGGTTCCTACGAGCAGTACTTC. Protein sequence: CASSLLGQGGSYEQYF.

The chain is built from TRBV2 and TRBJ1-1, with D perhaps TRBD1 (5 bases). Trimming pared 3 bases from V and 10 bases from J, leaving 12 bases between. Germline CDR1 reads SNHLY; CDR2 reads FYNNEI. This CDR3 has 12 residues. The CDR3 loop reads CASSDGSRVAFF. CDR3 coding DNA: TGTGCCAGCAGTGACGGAAGCAGGGTAGCTTTCTTT.

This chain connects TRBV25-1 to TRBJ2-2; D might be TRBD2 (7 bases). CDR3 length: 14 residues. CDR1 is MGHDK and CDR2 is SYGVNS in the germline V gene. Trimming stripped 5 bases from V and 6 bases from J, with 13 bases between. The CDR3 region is CASSWGGGAGELFF. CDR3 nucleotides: TGTGCCAGCAGTTGGGGAGGGGGTGCCGGGGAGCTGTTTTTT. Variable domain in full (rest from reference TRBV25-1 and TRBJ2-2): EADIYQTPRYLVIGTGKKITLECSQTMGHDKMYWYQQDPGMELHLIHYSYGVNSTEKGDLSSESTVSRIRTEHFPLTLESARPSHTSQYLCASSWGGGAGELFFGEGSRLTVL.

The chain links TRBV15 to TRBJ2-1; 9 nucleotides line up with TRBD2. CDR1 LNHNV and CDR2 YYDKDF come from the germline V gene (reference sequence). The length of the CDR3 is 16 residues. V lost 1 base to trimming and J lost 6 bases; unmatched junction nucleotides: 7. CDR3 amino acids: CATSRVGGGVLNEQFF. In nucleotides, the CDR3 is TGTGCCACCAGCAGAGTTGGCGGGGGGGTTCTCAATGAGCAGTTCTTC.

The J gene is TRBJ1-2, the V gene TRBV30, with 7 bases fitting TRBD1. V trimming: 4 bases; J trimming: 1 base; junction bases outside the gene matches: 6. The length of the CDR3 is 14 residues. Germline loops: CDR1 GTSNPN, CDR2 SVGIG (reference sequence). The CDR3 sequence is CAWTKGQYNYGYTF. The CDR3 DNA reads TGTGCCTGGACGAAGGGACAGTATAACTATGGCTACACCTTC.

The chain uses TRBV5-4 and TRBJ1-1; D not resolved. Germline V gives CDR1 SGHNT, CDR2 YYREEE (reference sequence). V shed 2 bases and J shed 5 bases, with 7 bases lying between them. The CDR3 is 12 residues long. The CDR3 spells CASSLRGTEAFF. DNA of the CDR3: TGTGCCAGCAGCTTACGGGGTACTGAAGCTTTCTTT.

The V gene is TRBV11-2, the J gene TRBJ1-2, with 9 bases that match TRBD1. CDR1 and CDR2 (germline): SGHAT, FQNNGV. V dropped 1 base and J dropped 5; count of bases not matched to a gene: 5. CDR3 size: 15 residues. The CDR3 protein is CASSLGTGDWYGYTF. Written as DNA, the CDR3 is TGTGCCAGCAGCTTAGGGACAGGGGATTGGTATGGCTACACCTTC.

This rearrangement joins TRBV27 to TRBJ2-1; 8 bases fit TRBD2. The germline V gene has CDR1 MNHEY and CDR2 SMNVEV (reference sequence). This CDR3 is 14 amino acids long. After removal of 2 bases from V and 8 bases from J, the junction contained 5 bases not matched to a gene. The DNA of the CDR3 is TGTGCCAGCAGTTTAGGGGCGGGGGGCGATGAGCAGTTCTTC. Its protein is CASSLGAGGDEQFF.

The CDR3 DNA sequence: TGTGCCTGGAAGATACAGCCATCTAACTATGGCTACACCTTC. Amino acids: CAWKIQPSNYGYTF. The rearrangement uses TRBV30 and TRBJ1-2; D not resolved. Germline-derived CDR1 and CDR2 are GTSNPN and SVGIG (reference sequence). This CDR3 contains 14 residues. The ends were cut back, 4 bases at V and 0 bases at J, with 12 bases in the middle.

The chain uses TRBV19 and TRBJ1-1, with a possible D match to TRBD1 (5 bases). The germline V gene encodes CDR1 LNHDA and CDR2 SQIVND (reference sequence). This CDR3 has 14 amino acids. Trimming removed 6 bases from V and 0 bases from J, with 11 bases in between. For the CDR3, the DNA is TGTGCCAGTAGCTGGGGGGGTTTGAACACTGAAGCTTTCTTT. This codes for CASSWGGLNTEAFF.

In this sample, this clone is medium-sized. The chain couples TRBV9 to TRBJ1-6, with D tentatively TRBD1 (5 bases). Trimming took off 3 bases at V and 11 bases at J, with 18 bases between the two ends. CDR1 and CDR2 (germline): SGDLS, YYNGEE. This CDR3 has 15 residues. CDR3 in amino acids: CASSAFPGTDPPLHF. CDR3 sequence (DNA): TGTGCCAGCAGCGCCTTCCCCGGGACTGACCCACCCCTCCACTTT.